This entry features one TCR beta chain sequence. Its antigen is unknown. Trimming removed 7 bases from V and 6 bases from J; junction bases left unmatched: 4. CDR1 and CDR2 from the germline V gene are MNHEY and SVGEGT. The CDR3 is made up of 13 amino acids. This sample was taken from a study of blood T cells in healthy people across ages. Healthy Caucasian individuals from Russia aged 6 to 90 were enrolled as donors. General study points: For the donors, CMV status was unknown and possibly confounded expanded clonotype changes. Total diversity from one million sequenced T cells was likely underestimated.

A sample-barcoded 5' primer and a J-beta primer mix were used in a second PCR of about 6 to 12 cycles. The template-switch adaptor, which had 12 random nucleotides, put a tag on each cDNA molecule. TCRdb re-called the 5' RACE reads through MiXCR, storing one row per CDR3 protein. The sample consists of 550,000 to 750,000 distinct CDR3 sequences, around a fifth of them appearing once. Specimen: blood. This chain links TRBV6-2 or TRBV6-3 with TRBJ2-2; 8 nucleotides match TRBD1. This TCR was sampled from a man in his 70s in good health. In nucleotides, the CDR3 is TGTGCCAGCACCCAGACAGGGGCCGGGGAGCTGTTTTTT. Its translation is CASTQTGAGELFF.